This TCR beta chain was identified in a study of CD8 T cells in ankylosing spondylitis. Study-wide results and limits: Enrichment of disease-linked clones was reportedly significant in matched ankylosing spondylitis synovial fluid. Disease-linked clones had a CD8+ phenotype and relatively low frequency in peripheral blood. Seven to nine highly homologous variants formed a TCR beta motif that appeared characteristic of ankylosing spondylitis blood.

As the method for making TCR beta libraries, quantitative 5'-RACE with molecular barcodes was used. MiXCR, run by TCRdb on the 5' RACE reads, gives a single entry per CDR3 protein. This sample yields some 120,000 distinct CDR3 sequences, of which approximately 15% are seen a single time; about 2.7% belongs to the top ten. This clonotype was found a few times. Its antigen is not known. V was clipped by 5 bases and J by 6 bases; unmatched bases: 3. This CDR3 contains 11 residues. Germline assignment: CDR1 SQVTM and CDR2 ANQGSEA. Material for sequencing was blood, either unsorted or a sorted T cell fraction (not recorded which). The chain links TRBV29-1 to TRBJ2-7; 8 nucleotides match TRBD1. The TCR sequence derives from a female donor with ankylosing spondylitis or in good health (not recorded which). CDR3 loop: CSVRQGIEQYF. CDR3 bases: TGCAGCGTTAGACAGGGGATCGAGCAGTACTTC.